The source of this T cell receptor beta chain is a study of T cells expressing NK-cell markers. This CDR3 spans 13 amino acids. Scientists made TCR beta cDNA using 5'RACE template switching with UMIs. Each CDR3 protein gets one entry in TCRdb, which reprocessed the 5' RACE reads and gives no DNA. The listing records a few hundred thousand distinct CDR3 sequences. Study outcomes and limitations: Dominance of the CD3+CD56-NKG2C+ fraction by these clonotypes also held in four donors.

A word on this clonotype: The antigen is undetermined.

The V and J genes are TRBV12-3 or TRBV12-4 and TRBJ1-2; without DNA, the TCRdb call of TRBD1 cannot be checked. The sequenced sample consisted of blood T cells: a sorted CD56 or NKG2C T cell subset, CD4+ or CD8+ T cells, or bulk PBMC T cells (not recorded which). The TCR comes from a man aged 18 to 30 in good health. The CDR3 here is CASSYKQGSGYTF.